The next 18 T cell receptor beta chains were all read from a single sample in a study of blood T cell repertoires in COVID-19 (dated by TCRdb to the early 2020s). Receptors were amplified or captured by the immunoSEQ multiplex PCR assay. The source is immuneACCESS, and TCRdb retained only in-frame sequences with V and J called. Part of the clones is not carried over; for the studies checked, unresolved V genes explain less than half of this, and the remainder is unexplained. The sample contains around 300,000 clones, almost 90% of them found a single time. Of the sample, less than 2% is held by the ten largest clones. Sequences were obtained from PBMCs or T cells enriched from blood (not recorded which). These receptors were obtained from a young woman with acute COVID-19.

V and J are TRBV6-5 and TRBJ1-1, with a possible D match to TRBD1 (5 bases). The CDR3 length is 15 residues. Per the germline V gene, CDR1 is MNHEY and CDR2 is SVGAGI. Trimming stripped 6 bases from V and 5 bases from J, with 19 bases between. Here the CDR3 DNA reads TGTGCCAGCAGCACTCGGGGAGGGCGGGGGACTGAAGCTTTCTTT. It yields the protein CASSTRGGRGTEAFF.

The chain has TRBV19 and TRBJ2-1; 8 bases fit TRBD2. In germline, CDR1 is LNHDA, CDR2 SQIVND (reference sequence). The CDR3 totals 14 residues. V gave up 5 bases and J gave up 6 bases; unmatched junction bases: 6. CDR3 amino acids: CASSLGLAINEQFF. CDR3 nucleotides: TGTGCCAGTAGTTTAGGACTAGCTATCAATGAGCAGTTCTTC.

The chain employs TRBV7-3 and TRBJ2-2; no firm D call. The CDR3 length is 14 residues. Trimming took off 5 bases at V and 3 bases at J, with 10 bases between the two ends. Germline V gene sequence: CDR1 SGHTA, CDR2 FQGTGA. The CDR3 loop reads CASSPRVDTGELFF. The CDR3 DNA reads as TGTGCCAGCAGCCCCCGGGTCGACACCGGGGAGCTGTTTTTT.

V gene TRBV6-1 combines with J gene TRBJ2-7; D might be TRBD1 (6 bases). V was trimmed by 3 bases and J by 3 bases, leaving 15 bases between them. The CDR3 covers 15 residues. CDR1 is MNHNS, CDR2 SASEGT, per germline. In DNA, the CDR3 is TGTGCCAGCAGTGATGTACAGGGAACCATCTACGAGCAGTACTTC. Protein sequence: CASSDVQGTIYEQYF.

V gene TRBV18 combines with J gene TRBJ2-3, with D perhaps TRBD2 (5 bases). The V end lost 3 bases, the J end lost 3 bases, and 13 bases lay between the germline ends. The CDR3 sequence is 15 residues long. Germline CDR1 and CDR2: KGHSH and LQKENI. The CDR3 bases are TGTGCCAGCTCACCGCTAAGAAGAGGGACAGATACGCAGTATTTT. Residues: CASSPLRRGTDTQYF.

The CDR3 DNA sequence: TGTGCCAGCCAACTAGCGGTGGGTGAGCAGTTCTTC. Translated, it gives CASQLAVGEQFF. V is TRBV7-2 and J is TRBJ2-1; 8 nucleotides align to TRBD2. This CDR3 region has 12 residues. The trim removed 8 bases at V and 9 bases at J, leaving 6 bases unmatched. CDR1 is SGHTA, CDR2 FQGNSA, per germline.

V is TRBV6-2 or TRBV6-3 and J is TRBJ2-7; the D is unclear. V was trimmed by 6 bases and J by 4 bases, leaving 10 bases between them. CDR3 length equals 12 residues. Germline V gene lookup returns CDR1 MNHEY and CDR2 SVGEGT. The CDR3 DNA sequence: TGTGCCAGCAGCTCCGTGAGGTACGAGCAGTACTTC. It is translated as CASSSVRYEQYF.

This clone was detected once. V gene TRBV19 combines with J gene TRBJ1-1, with TRBD1 matching 7 bases. The V and J ends lost 6 bases and 5 bases, in that order; junction bases with no gene match: 12. The CDR3 totals 15 residues. Germline V gene data show CDR1 as LNHDA and CDR2 as SQIVND (reference sequence). This CDR3 reads CASRTKTGVGTEAFF. In DNA, the CDR3 is TGTGCCAGTAGAACCAAAACAGGGGTTGGAACTGAAGCTTTCTTT. Using reference TRBV19 and TRBJ1-1 for the parts outside the CDR3, the full variable domain is DGGITQSPKYLFRKEGQNVTLSCEQNLNHDAMYWYRQDPGQGLRLIYYSQIVNDFQKGDIAEGYSVSREKKESFPLTVTSAQKNPTAFYLCASRTKTGVGTEAFFGQGTRLTVV.

The V call is TRBV29-1, the J call TRBJ2-5; D remains unclear. CDR1 is SQVTM and CDR2 is ANQGSEA in the germline V gene. Trimming cost V 6 bases and J 5 bases, with 10 bases left between them. The CDR3 runs to 11 residues. The CDR3 spells CSVKIRETQYF. CDR3 coding DNA: TGCAGCGTCAAAATTCGGGAGACCCAGTACTTC.

J is TRBJ2-7 and V is TRBV9, with 7 bases fitting TRBD2. Losses at the gene ends were 0 bases for V and 3 bases for J; bases not matched to a gene: 6. Germline V CDR1 and CDR2: SGDLS, YYNGEE. There are 15 residues in the CDR3. The CDR3 DNA sequence: TGTGCCAGCAGCGTAGAGCTAGCGGACTTCTACGAGCAGTACTTC. It translates to CASSVELADFYEQYF.

The chain carries TRBV14 and TRBJ2-2; 11 nucleotides line up with TRBD2. V trimming: 5 bases; J trimming: 6 bases; junction bases outside the gene matches: 5. Germline V gene lookup returns CDR1 SGHDN and CDR2 FVKESK. The CDR3 sequence is 15 residues long. CDR3 in amino acids: CASSSTSGIPGELFF. The DNA for the CDR3 is TGTGCCAGCAGCTCGACTAGCGGGATACCCGGGGAGCTGTTTTTT.

The chain couples TRBV21-1 to TRBJ2-7; the table's D call, TRBD1, was not checked against the DNA. TRBV21-1 is tagged as a pseudogene. This CDR3 is 13 amino acids long. The CDR3, as DNA: TGTGCCAGCAGCAAAGTGGGCCCCTACGAGCAGTACTTC. Its protein is CASSKVGPYEQYF.

The V gene is TRBV7-2, the J gene TRBJ1-1; TRBD1 matches at 7 bases. This CDR3 spans 14 amino acids. Unmatched junction bases numbered 2, after V lost 1 base and J lost 3 bases. The germline V gene encodes CDR1 SGHTA and CDR2 FQGNSA. The CDR3 loop is CASSLEGAYTEAFF. The CDR3 nucleotides are TGTGCCAGCAGCTTAGAGGGGGCCTACACTGAAGCTTTCTTT. Looking up the rest from reference TRBV7-2 and TRBJ1-1 gives the full variable domain: GAGVSQSPSNKVTEKGKDVELRCDPISGHTALYWYRQSLGQGLEFLIYFQGNSAPDKSGLPSDRFSAERTGGSVSTLTIQRTQQEDSAVYLCASSLEGAYTEAFFGQGTRLTVV.

The chain uses TRBV11-2 and TRBJ2-7; D may be TRBD1 (6 bases). Germline CDR1 and CDR2: SGHAT and FQNNGV. There are 18 residues in the CDR3. The V end lost 0 bases, the J end lost 1 base, and 19 bases lay between the germline ends. CDR3 residues: CASSLDLQTGGPSYEQYF. The CDR3 DNA reads as TGTGCCAGCAGCTTAGATCTTCAGACAGGCGGACCTTCCTACGAGCAGTACTTC. The full variable domain, rest sourced from reference TRBV11-2 and TRBJ2-7, is EAGVAQSPRYKIIEKRQSVAFWCNPISGHATLYWYQQILGQGPKLLIQFQNNGVVDDSQLPKDRFSAERLKGVDSTLKIQPAKLEDSAVYLCASSLDLQTGGPSYEQYFGPGTRLTVT.

This CDR3 is CASSTGQGNIQYF. The DNA of the CDR3 is TGTGCCAGCAGCACAGGACAGGGAAACATTCAGTACTTC. V and J are TRBV5-4 and TRBJ2-4; 8 positions match TRBD1. CDR1 and CDR2 from the germline V gene are SGHNT and YYREEE (reference sequence). The CDR3 sequence is 13 residues long. The junction had 3 bases not matched to a gene; V was cut back by 4 bases and J by 6 bases.

The rearrangement uses TRBV30 and TRBJ2-3; D is undetermined. Per germline, CDR1 GTSNPN and CDR2 SVGIG (reference sequence). V lost 0 bases, J lost 3 bases, and 7 bases lay in between. This CDR3 is 13 amino acids long. The CDR3 loop is CAWSVPGTDTQYF. Written as DNA, the CDR3 is TGTGCCTGGAGTGTACCCGGGACAGATACGCAGTATTTT.

The chain is built from TRBV27 and TRBJ2-3; a possible D gene is TRBD1 (5 bases). The CDR3 loop spans 15 amino acids. The germline CDR1 and CDR2 sequences are MNHEY and SMNVEV (reference sequence). The ends were cut back, 3 bases at V and 0 bases at J, with 10 bases in the middle. CDR3 DNA: TGTGCCAGCAGTTTGGGGCAGATTAGCACAGATACGCAGTATTTT. Its translation is CASSLGQISTDTQYF.

The chain combines TRBV4-2 with TRBJ2-1, with TRBD2 identical over 8 bases. With V trimmed by 7 bases and J by 7 bases, 9 bases remained unmatched. The CDR3 loop spans 14 amino acids. Germline loops: CDR1 LGHNA, CDR2 YNFKEQ. The CDR3 sequence: CASKAAGDSNEQFF. CDR3 nucleotide sequence: TGTGCCAGCAAGGCAGCGGGAGACAGTAATGAGCAGTTCTTC.